The 8 T cell receptor beta chains below all came from one sample that was sequenced in a study of vaccination effects on CD4 cells after COVID-19. With the ViraFEST assay, the study expanded antigen-specific CD4+ T cells using viral peptide pools, then sequenced them. Following culture for around 10 days, CD4+ T cells were isolated. Vaccination of participants consisted of two doses of either the BNT162b2 or mRNA-1273 vaccine. Clones were sequenced by immunoSEQ multiplex PCR, and TCRdb holds only the in-frame ones, with some missing. The profile shows roughly 68,000 clones, around 69% of them singletons. These TCRs are of unknown antigen specificity. The input for sequencing was CD4+ T cells from PBMCs cultured with HCoV-229E spike peptides, taken after COVID-19 vaccination. The receptors derive from a human donor who received a COVID-19 vaccine.

The chain has TRBV5-1 and TRBJ2-6; 9 bases are a match to TRBD1. Germline lookup yields CDR1 SGHRS and CDR2 YFSETQ. Germline trimming cut 4 bases from V and 0 bases from J; bases unmatched to any gene: 8. The length of the CDR3 is 18 residues. The CDR3 reads CASSIGTGSYSGANVLTF. The CDR3 DNA sequence: TGCGCCAGCAGCATTGGGACAGGGTCGTACTCTGGGGCCAACGTCCTGACTTTC.

This clone has only a few counts. Other DNA sequences within the sample encode an identical CDR3. J is TRBJ1-2 and V is TRBV5-1, with D unresolved. V was pared by 2 bases and J by 2 bases, with 7 bases between. CDR3 length equals 13 residues. Germline-derived CDR1 and CDR2 are SGHRS and YFSETQ. CDR3 sequence: CASSLVGNYGYTF. In DNA, the CDR3 is TGCGCCAGCAGCTTAGTAGGAAACTATGGCTACACCTTC.

This clone was counted a few times. The chain is built from TRBV6-2 or TRBV6-3 and TRBJ2-7; D call uncertain. The germline gives CDR1 MNHEY, CDR2 SVGEGT. The CDR3 totals 13 residues. The ends were cut back, 4 bases at V and 3 bases at J, with 10 bases in the middle. The CDR3: CASSLGSYYEQYV. CDR3 sequence (DNA): TGTGCCAGCAGTTTAGGCAGCTACTACGAGCAGTACGTC.

The V gene is TRBV6-5, the J gene TRBJ1-5, with D perhaps matching TRBD1 (6 bases). The CDR3 totals 15 residues. Per germline, CDR1 MNHEY and CDR2 SVGAGI. The V and J ends lost 0 bases and 5 bases respectively, with 11 bases between them. The CDR3 nucleotides read TGTGCCAGCAGTTACTCGATACAGGGTGATCAGCCCCAGCATTTT. Amino acids: CASSYSIQGDQPQHF.

The V gene is TRBV7-8, the J gene TRBJ1-1; unclear D gene. Germline V gene data show CDR1 as SGHVS and CDR2 as FQNEAQ. Trimming pared 1 base from V and 7 bases from J, leaving 13 bases between. The length of the CDR3 is 14 residues. The CDR3 loop reads CASSLGGIFVEAFF. DNA for the CDR3: TGTGCCAGCAGCTTAGGCGGGATATTCGTTGAAGCTTTCTTT.

In its sample, this clone was seen a few times. The CDR3 coding sequence is TGTGCCAGCCGGGGCCCAGGGGTTACTGAAGCTTTCTTT. This sequence encodes CASRGPGVTEAFF. The chain couples TRBV11-2 to TRBJ1-1; possibly TRBD1 for D (6 bases). There are 13 residues in the CDR3. Germline V lookup: CDR1 SGHAT, CDR2 FQNNGV. The V and J ends lost 8 bases and 5 bases respectively, with 15 bases between them.

The V call is TRBV6-1, the J call TRBJ1-1; TRBD1 might be the D (5 bases). The germline CDR1 and CDR2 sequences are MNHNS and SASEGT. The V end was cut by 2 bases, the J end by 5 bases, with 12 bases between. The CDR3 runs to 14 residues. The chain's CDR3 is CASSETGRITEAFF. The CDR3 DNA sequence: TGTGCCAGCAGTGAAACAGGAAGGATAACTGAAGCTTTCTTT.

The rearrangement uses TRBV6-6 and TRBJ2-1; tentatively, D is TRBD2 (6 bases). Germline values: CDR1 MNHNY, CDR2 SVGAGI (reference sequence). V lost 6 bases and J 4 bases, leaving 10 bases between the germline ends. The CDR3 consists of 13 residues. As DNA, the CDR3 is TGTGCCAGCAGGGGGGGACGATACAATGAGCAGTTCTTC. Amino acid sequence: CASRGGRYNEQFF.